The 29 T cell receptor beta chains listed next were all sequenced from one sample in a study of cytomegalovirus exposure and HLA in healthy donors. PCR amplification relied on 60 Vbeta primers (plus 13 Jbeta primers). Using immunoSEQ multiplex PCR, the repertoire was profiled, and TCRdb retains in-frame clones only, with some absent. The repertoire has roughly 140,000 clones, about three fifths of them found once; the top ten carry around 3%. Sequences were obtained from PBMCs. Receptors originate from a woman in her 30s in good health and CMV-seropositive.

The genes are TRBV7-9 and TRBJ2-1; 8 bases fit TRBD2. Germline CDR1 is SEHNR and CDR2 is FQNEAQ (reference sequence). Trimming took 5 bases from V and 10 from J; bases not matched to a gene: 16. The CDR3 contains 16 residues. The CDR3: CASSPHLGGGQGEQFF. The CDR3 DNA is TGTGCCAGCAGCCCTCATCTGGGCGGGGGGCAAGGAGAGCAGTTCTTC.

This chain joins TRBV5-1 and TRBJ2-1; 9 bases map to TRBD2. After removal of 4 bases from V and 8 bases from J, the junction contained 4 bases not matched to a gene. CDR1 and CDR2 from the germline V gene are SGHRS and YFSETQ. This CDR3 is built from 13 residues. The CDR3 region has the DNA TGCGCCAGCAGCGCGGGAGGGAAGGATGAGCAGTTCTTC. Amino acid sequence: CASSAGGKDEQFF.

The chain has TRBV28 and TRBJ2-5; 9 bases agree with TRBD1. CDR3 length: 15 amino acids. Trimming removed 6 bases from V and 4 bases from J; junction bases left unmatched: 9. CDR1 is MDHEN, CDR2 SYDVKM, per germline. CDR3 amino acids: CASSHTTGGGETQYF. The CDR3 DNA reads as TGTGCCAGCAGCCATACCACAGGGGGCGGAGAGACCCAGTACTTC.

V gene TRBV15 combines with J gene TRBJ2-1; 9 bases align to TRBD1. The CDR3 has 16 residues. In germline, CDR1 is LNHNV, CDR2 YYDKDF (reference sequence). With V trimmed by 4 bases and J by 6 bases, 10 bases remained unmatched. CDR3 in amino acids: CATSTSMGQGANEQFF. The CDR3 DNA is TGTGCCACCAGCACGTCTATGGGACAGGGTGCCAATGAGCAGTTCTTC. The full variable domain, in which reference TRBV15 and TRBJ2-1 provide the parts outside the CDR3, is DAMVIQNPRYQVTQFGKPVTLSCSQTLNHNVMYWYQQKSSQAPKLLFHYYDKDFNNEADTPDNFQSRRPNTSFCFLDIRSPGLGDTAMYLCATSTSMGQGANEQFFGPGTRLTVL.

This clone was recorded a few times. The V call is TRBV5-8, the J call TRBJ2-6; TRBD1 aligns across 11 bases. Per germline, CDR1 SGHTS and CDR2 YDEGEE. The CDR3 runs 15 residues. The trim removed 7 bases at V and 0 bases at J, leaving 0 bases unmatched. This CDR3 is CASGTGGSGANVLTF. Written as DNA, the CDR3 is TGTGCCAGCGGGACAGGGGGCTCTGGGGCCAACGTCCTGACTTTC.

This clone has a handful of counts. The CDR3 loop reads CASSPFPGSNNEQFF. The DNA of the CDR3 is TGTGCCAGCTCACCGTTTCCGGGATCTAACAATGAGCAGTTCTTC. The chain links TRBV18 to TRBJ2-1; D is perhaps TRBD2 (5 bases). This CDR3 spans 15 amino acids. CDR1 KGHSH and CDR2 LQKENI come from the germline V gene. The V and J ends lost 3 bases and 5 bases respectively, with 14 bases between them.

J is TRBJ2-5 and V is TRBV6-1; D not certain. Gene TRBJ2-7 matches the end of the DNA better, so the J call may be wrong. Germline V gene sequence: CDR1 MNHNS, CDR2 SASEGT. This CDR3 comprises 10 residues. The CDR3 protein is CASSGYEQYF. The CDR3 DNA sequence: TGTGCCAGCAGTGGTTACGAGCAGTACTTC.

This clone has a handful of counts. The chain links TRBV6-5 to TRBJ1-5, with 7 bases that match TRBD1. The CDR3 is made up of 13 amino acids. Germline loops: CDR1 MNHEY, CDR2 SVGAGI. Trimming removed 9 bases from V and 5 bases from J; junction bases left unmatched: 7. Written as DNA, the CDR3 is TGTGCCAGTTCAGGGGGTTGGGATCAGCCCCAGCATTTT. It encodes CASSGGWDQPQHF.

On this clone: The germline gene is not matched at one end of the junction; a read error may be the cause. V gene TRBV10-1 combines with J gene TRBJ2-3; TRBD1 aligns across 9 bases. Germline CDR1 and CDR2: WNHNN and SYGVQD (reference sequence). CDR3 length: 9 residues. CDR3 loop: CASGGQGHF. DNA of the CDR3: TGCGCCAGCGGCGGACAGGGGCATTTT.

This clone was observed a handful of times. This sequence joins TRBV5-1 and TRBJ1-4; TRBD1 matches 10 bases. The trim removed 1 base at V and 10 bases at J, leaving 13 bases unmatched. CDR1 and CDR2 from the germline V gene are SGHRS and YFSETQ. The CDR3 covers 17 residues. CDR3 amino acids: CASSLYNSGQGNGKLFF. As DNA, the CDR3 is TGCGCCAGCAGCTTGTACAATTCGGGACAGGGGAACGGAAAACTGTTTTTT.

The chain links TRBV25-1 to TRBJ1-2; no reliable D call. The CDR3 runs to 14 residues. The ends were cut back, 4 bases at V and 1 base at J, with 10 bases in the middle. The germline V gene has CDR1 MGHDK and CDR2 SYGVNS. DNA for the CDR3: TGTGCCAGCAGTGTCAGCAGGCATAACTATGGCTACACCTTC. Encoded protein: CASSVSRHNYGYTF.

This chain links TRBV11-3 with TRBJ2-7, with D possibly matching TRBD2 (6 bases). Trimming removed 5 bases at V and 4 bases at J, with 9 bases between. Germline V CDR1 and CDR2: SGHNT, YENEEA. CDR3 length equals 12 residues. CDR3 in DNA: TGTGCCAGCAGCCCTCGGGGGTACGAGCAGTACTTC. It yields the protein CASSPRGYEQYF.

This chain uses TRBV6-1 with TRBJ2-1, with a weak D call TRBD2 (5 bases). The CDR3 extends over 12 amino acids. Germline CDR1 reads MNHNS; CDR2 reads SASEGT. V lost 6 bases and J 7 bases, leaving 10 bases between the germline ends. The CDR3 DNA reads TGTGCCAGCAGCCGGGGTACGAATGAGCAGTTCTTC. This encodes CASSRGTNEQFF.

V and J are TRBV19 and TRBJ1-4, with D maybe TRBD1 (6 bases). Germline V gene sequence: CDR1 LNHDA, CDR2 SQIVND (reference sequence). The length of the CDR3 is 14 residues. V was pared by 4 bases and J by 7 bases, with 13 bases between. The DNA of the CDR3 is TGTGCCAGTAGTACTGACAGGCCAGGTGAAAAACTGTTTTTT. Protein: CASSTDRPGEKLFF.

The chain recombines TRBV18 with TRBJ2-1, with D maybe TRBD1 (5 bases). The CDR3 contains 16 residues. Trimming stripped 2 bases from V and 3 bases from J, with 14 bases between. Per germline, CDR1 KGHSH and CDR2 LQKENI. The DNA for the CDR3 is TGTGCCAGCTCACCATCCCAGGCAGGGTACTACAATGAGCAGTTCTTC. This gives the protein CASSPSQAGYYNEQFF.

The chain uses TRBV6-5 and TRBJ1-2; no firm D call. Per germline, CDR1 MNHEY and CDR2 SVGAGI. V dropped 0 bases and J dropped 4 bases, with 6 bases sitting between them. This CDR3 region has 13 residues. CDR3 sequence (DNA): TGTGCCAGCAGTTACTCCGGGGTCTATGGCTACACCTTC. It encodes CASSYSGVYGYTF.

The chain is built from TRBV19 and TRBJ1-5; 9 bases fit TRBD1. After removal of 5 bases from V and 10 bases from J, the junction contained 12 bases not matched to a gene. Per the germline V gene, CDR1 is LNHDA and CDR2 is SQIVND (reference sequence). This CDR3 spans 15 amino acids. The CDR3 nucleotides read TGTGCCAGTAGTGCGGCCGGGACAGGGCTATCCCCCCAGCATTTT. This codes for CASSAAGTGLSPQHF.

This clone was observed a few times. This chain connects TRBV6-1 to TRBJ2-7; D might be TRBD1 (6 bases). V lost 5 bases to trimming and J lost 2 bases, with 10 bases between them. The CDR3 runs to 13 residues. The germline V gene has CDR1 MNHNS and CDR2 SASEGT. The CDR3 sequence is CASSRDKTYEQYF. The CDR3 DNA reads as TGTGCCAGCAGTCGGGACAAGACCTACGAGCAGTACTTC.

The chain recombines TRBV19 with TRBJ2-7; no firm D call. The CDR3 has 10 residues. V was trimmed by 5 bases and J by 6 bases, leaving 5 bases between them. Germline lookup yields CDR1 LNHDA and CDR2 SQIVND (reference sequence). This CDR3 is CASSSSEQYF. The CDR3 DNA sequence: TGTGCCAGTAGTTCATCCGAGCAGTACTTC.

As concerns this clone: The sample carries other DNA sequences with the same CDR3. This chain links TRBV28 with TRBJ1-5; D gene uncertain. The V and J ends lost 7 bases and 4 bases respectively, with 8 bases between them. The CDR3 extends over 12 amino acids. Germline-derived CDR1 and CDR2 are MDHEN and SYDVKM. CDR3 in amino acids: CASKSTNQPQHF. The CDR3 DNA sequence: TGTGCCAGCAAAAGCACGAATCAGCCCCAGCATTTT. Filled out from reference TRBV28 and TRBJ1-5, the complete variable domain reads DVKVTQSSRYLVKRTGEKVFLECVQDMDHENMFWYRQDPGLGLRLIYFSYDVKMKEKGDIPEGYSVSREKKERFSLILESASTNQTSMYLCASKSTNQPQHFGDGTRLSIL.

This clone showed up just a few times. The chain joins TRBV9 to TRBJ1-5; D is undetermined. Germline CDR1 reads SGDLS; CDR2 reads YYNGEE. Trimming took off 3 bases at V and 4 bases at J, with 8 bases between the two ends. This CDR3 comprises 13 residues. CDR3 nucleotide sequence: TGTGCCAGCAGCGCCGACGGGAATCAGCCCCAGCATTTT. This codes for CASSADGNQPQHF.

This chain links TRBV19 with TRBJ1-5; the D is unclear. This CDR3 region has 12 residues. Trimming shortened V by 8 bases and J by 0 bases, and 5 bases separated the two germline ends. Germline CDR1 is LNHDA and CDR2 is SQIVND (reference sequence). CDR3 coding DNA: TGTGCCAGTGCGAGTAGCAATCAGCCCCAGCATTTT. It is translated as CASASSNQPQHF.

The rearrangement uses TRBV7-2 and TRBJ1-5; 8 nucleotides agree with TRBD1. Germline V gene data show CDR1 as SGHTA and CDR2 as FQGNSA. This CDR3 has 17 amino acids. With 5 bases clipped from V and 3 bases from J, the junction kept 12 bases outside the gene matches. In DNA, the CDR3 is TGTGCCAGCAGCCCGAGGGACAGGCGCTATATCAATCAGCCCCAGCATTTT. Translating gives CASSPRDRRYINQPQHF.

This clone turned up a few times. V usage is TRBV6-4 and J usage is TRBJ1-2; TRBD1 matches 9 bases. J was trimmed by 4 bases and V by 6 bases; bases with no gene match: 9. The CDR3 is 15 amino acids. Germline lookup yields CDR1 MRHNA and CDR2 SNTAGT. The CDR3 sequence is CASSAESGQGYGYTF. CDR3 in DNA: TGTGCCAGCAGCGCCGAGTCGGGACAGGGCTATGGCTACACCTTC.

CDR3 region: CASSEEAGNYGYTF. In DNA, the CDR3 is TGTGCCAGCAGTGAAGAAGCGGGCAACTATGGCTACACCTTC. The chain recombines TRBV6-1 with TRBJ1-2; unclear D gene. V was clipped by 1 base and J by 2 bases, with 8 bases between them. Germline assignment: CDR1 MNHNS and CDR2 SASEGT. This CDR3 spans 14 amino acids.

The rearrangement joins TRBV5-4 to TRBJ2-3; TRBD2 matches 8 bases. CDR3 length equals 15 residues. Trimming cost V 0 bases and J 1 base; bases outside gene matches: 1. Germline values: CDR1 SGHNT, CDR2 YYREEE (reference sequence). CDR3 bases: TGTGCCAGCAGCTTGGAACTAGCGGGCACAGATACGCAGTATTTT. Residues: CASSLELAGTDTQYF.

The CDR3 sequence is CASSGEEEKLFF. The CDR3 DNA is TGTGCCAGCAGTGGAGAAGAGGAAAAACTGTTTTTT. The rearrangement uses TRBV2 and TRBJ1-4, with no clear D. CDR1 is SNHLY, CDR2 FYNNEI, per germline. This CDR3 contains 12 residues. The V end lost 4 bases, the J end lost 8 bases, and 8 bases lay between the germline ends. The complete variable domain, with remaining parts taken from reference TRBV2 and TRBJ1-4, reads EPEVTQTPSHQVTQMGQEVILRCVPISNHLYFYWYRQILGQKVEFLVSFYNNEISEKSEIFDDQFSVERPDGSNFTLKIRSTKLEDSAMYFCASSGEEEKLFFGSGTQLSVL.

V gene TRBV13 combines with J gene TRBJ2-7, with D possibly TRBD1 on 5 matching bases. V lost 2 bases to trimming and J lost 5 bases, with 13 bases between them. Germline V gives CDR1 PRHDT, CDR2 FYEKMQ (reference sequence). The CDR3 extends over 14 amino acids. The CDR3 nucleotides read TGTGCCAGCAGCTTAATGGCAGGGCACCACGAGCAGTACTTC. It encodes CASSLMAGHHEQYF.

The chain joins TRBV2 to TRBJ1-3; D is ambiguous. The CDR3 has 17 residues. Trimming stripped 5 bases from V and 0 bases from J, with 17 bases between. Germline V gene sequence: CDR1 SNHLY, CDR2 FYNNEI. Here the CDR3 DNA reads TGTGCCAGCAGTTACGTCGAGGGTACGGCCTCTGGAAACACCATATATTTT. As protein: CASSYVEGTASGNTIYF. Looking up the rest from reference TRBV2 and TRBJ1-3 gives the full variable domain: EPEVTQTPSHQVTQMGQEVILRCVPISNHLYFYWYRQILGQKVEFLVSFYNNEISEKSEIFDDQFSVERPDGSNFTLKIRSTKLEDSAMYFCASSYVEGTASGNTIYFGEGSWLTVV.